One sample yielded the 21 T cell receptor beta chains listed below, sequenced in a study of early T cells in non-severe SARS-CoV-2 infection. TCRdb ran MiXCR on the 5' RACE reads and lists one entry per CDR3 protein. The table has some 30,000 distinct CDR3 sequences, around 3% seen once. Sequenced input: whole blood. Receptor source: an adult who was a healthcare worker with PCR-confirmed SARS-CoV-2 infection or an uninfected control (not recorded which).

This clonotype showed up just a few times. The chain uses TRBV12-3 or TRBV12-4 and TRBJ1-3; D is ambiguous. The CDR3 runs to 14 residues. Deletions cut 5 bases from V and 0 bases from J, with 8 bases between. The CDR3 nucleotides read TGTGCCAGCAGTCCCGCCACCTCTGGAAACACCATATATTTT. This encodes CASSPATSGNTIYF.

Ten or more counts support this clonotype. The chain is built from TRBV9 and TRBJ1-1; the match to TRBD1 covers 7 bases. The length of the CDR3 is 17 residues. Trimming removed 0 bases from V and 1 base from J; junction bases left unmatched: 9. CDR1 and CDR2 (germline): SGDLS, YYNGEE. In nucleotides, the CDR3 is TGTGCCAGCAGCGTAGAGGGGGCAGGAGCCTGGAACACTGAAGCTTTCTTT. Translation gives CASSVEGAGAWNTEAFF.

This clonotype has a count of ten or more. CDR3 sequence: CASRPRGPPLYSYEQYV. CDR3 DNA sequence: TGTGCAAGTCGCCCCCGGGGACCCCCATTGTACTCCTACGAGCAGTACGTC. The V and J genes are TRBV12-2 and TRBJ2-7; the D segment call TRBD1 is taken from the table without a DNA check. TRBV12-2 is tagged as a pseudogene. The length of the CDR3 is 17 residues.

This clonotype came up many times. The chain employs TRBV7-7 and TRBJ2-5; TRBD2 aligns across 9 bases. The CDR3 has 15 residues. Trimming cost V 1 base and J 3 bases; bases outside gene matches: 3. CDR1 is SSHAT, CDR2 FNYEAQ, per germline (reference sequence). The CDR3 DNA follows: TGTGCCAGCAGCTTAGATCAGCGGGGGGAAGAGACCCAGTACTTC. Its protein is CASSLDQRGEETQYF.

This clonotype was seen repeatedly, ten times or more. The chain employs TRBV5-4 and TRBJ1-2, with 8 bases matching TRBD1. Trimming at V came to 0 bases and at J to 2 bases, leaving 0 bases not matched to a gene. Germline V lookup: CDR1 SGHNT, CDR2 YYREEE (reference sequence). The CDR3 sequence is 14 residues long. DNA of the CDR3: TGTGCCAGCAGCTTGGGGACAGGGAACTATGGCTACACCTTC. As protein: CASSLGTGNYGYTF. The entire variable domain, with the rest obtained from reference TRBV5-4 and TRBJ1-2, is as follows: ETGVTQSPTHLIKTRGQQVTLRCSSQSGHNTVSWYQQALGQGPQFIFQYYREEENGRGNFPPRFSGLQFPNYSSELNVNALELDDSALYLCASSLGTGNYGYTFGSGTRLTVV.

This clonotype was recorded many times. The V and J genes are TRBV5-1 and TRBJ2-1; D possibly corresponds to TRBD2 (5 bases). Germline-derived CDR1 and CDR2 are SGHRS and YFSETQ. V dropped 4 bases and J dropped 6 bases, with 11 bases sitting between them. This CDR3 comprises 13 residues. CDR3 residues: CASSPEDGNEQFF. CDR3 DNA sequence: TGCGCCAGCAGCCCGGAGGACGGCAATGAGCAGTTCTTC.

This clonotype was counted at least ten times. The rearrangement uses TRBV11-3 and TRBJ2-1; TRBD1 matches at 7 bases. Looked up from germline, CDR1 is SGHNT and CDR2 is YENEEA. This CDR3 has 15 amino acids. V was clipped by 5 bases and J by 5 bases; unmatched bases: 9. This CDR3 reads CASSVNRGTNNEQFF. DNA of the CDR3: TGTGCCAGCAGCGTAAACAGGGGAACAAACAATGAGCAGTTCTTC.

This clonotype was seen repeatedly, ten times or more. The gene calls are TRBV9 and TRBJ1-1, with no clear D. The CDR3 covers 14 residues. The V end lost 0 bases, the J end lost 4 bases, and 10 bases lay between the germline ends. Looked up from germline, CDR1 is SGDLS and CDR2 is YYNGEE. CDR3: CASSVEPGGTEAFF. CDR3 bases: TGTGCCAGCAGCGTAGAGCCGGGAGGCACTGAAGCTTTCTTT.

This clonotype was seen once. This chain connects TRBV18 to TRBJ1-1; 7 nucleotides line up with TRBD1. Trimming took 4 bases from V and 0 from J; bases not matched to a gene: 2. CDR1 is KGHSH, CDR2 LQKENI, per germline. The CDR3 is made up of 14 amino acids. CDR3 sequence reads: CASSQGAMNTEAFF. In DNA form, the CDR3 reads TGTGCCAGCTCACAGGGGGCGATGAACACTGAAGCTTTCTTT.

Only a few counts were recorded for this clonotype. V usage is TRBV5-1 and J usage is TRBJ2-1; TRBD2 matches 10 bases. Germline lookup yields CDR1 SGHRS and CDR2 YFSETQ. CDR3 length equals 16 residues. Trimming took 4 bases from V and 9 from J; bases not matched to a gene: 13. CDR3 sequence (DNA): TGCGCCAGCAGCCCGCCCCTAGCGGGGGATTACGGTGAGCAGTTCTTC. Translation gives CASSPPLAGDYGEQFF.

This clonotype was picked up many times. The CDR3 DNA reads TGTGCCAGCAGTTTAGTGGCAGGATTCCTAGAATCCGATGAGCAGTTCTTC. Amino acids: CASSLVAGFLESDEQFF. The chain employs TRBV12-3 or TRBV12-4 and TRBJ2-1; D call uncertain. The CDR3 totals 17 residues. The germline V and J ends were trimmed by 1 base and 8 bases, with 21 bases remaining between them.

This clonotype was detected many times. The chain carries TRBV6-1 and TRBJ2-3; the match to TRBD2 covers 12 bases. This CDR3 has 16 amino acids. The germline gives CDR1 MNHNS, CDR2 SASEGT. The V and J ends lost 8 bases and 1 base, in that order; junction bases with no gene match: 7. The DNA for the CDR3 is TGTGCCAGCGCGCTAGCGGGGGGGGCGGGCACAGATACGCAGTATTTT. Its translation is CASALAGGAGTDTQYF.

This clonotype showed up many times. The genes are TRBV6-6 and TRBJ2-1, with D uncertain. The V gene lost 0 bases and the J gene lost 0 bases, with 9 bases spanning the gap. The germline CDR1 and CDR2 sequences are MNHNY and SVGAGI (reference sequence). This CDR3 is built from 16 residues. CDR3: CASSYSTRSSYNEQFF. CDR3 coding DNA: TGTGCCAGCAGTTACTCTACAAGGAGCTCCTACAATGAGCAGTTCTTC.

This clonotype was recorded many times. The chain uses TRBV12-3 or TRBV12-4 and TRBJ2-7; possible D gene TRBD1, 6 bases. The CDR3 sequence is 14 residues long. V was shortened by 5 bases and J by 4 bases, with 15 bases between the two germline ends. The CDR3 spells CASSPELRGYEQYV. The CDR3 DNA follows: TGTGCCAGCAGTCCCGAGCTCAGGGGTTACGAGCAGTACGTC.

This clonotype has a handful of counts. This chain connects TRBV28 to TRBJ2-2; D call uncertain. This CDR3 has 15 amino acids. V was shortened by 4 bases and J by 2 bases, with 11 bases between the two germline ends. Germline V gives CDR1 MDHEN, CDR2 SYDVKM. CDR3 region: CASSSSNLNTGELFF. CDR3 nucleotides: TGTGCCAGCAGTTCCTCGAACCTAAACACCGGGGAGCTGTTTTTT.

The chain carries TRBV5-1 and TRBJ1-1, with D perhaps TRBD1 (5 bases). This CDR3 region has 14 residues. CDR1 and CDR2 from the germline V gene are SGHRS and YFSETQ. Deletions cut 1 base from V and 2 bases from J, with 9 bases between. The CDR3 DNA follows: TGCGCCAGCAGCTTGATACAGGCTAACACTGAAGCTTTCTTT. It encodes CASSLIQANTEAFF.

This clonotype has at least ten counts. For the CDR3, the DNA is TGCGCCAGCAGCTTGCCAGGGGCCGAGCAGTACGTC. Translating it yields CASSLPGAEQYV. The chain is built from TRBV5-1 and TRBJ2-7, with D perhaps matching TRBD1 (6 bases). The germline V and J ends were trimmed by 1 base and 6 bases, with 8 bases remaining between them. This CDR3 has 12 residues. Germline lookup yields CDR1 SGHRS and CDR2 YFSETQ.

At least ten counts were recorded for this clonotype. The V gene is TRBV5-4, the J gene TRBJ2-4; D is possibly TRBD1 (6 bases). The V end lost 1 base, the J end lost 0 bases, and 17 bases lay between the germline ends. CDR1 SGHNT and CDR2 YYREEE come from the germline V gene (reference sequence). The CDR3 runs 18 residues. CDR3 DNA sequence: TGTGCCAGCAGCTTGTCTGGACAGCTGGCCTTAGCCAAAAACATTCAGTACTTC. This translates into CASSLSGQLALAKNIQYF.

By sample fraction, this clonotype is medium-sized. The chain recombines TRBV30 with TRBJ1-1; TRBD1 is a possible D gene (5 bases). The V end was cut by 0 bases, the J end by 4 bases, with 12 bases between. The CDR3 has 14 amino acids. The germline gives CDR1 GTSNPN, CDR2 SVGIG (reference sequence). The CDR3 nucleotides are TGTGCCTGGAGTGTAAATGTAGGGACCACTGAAGCTTTCTTT. Translation: CAWSVNVGTTEAFF.

This clonotype was observed at least ten times. V usage is TRBV29-1 and J usage is TRBJ2-5; perhaps D is TRBD1 or TRBD2 (5 bases each). V lost 7 bases, J lost 5 bases, and 17 bases lay in between. The CDR3 length is 13 residues. Germline CDR1 reads SQVTM; CDR2 reads ANQGSEA. The CDR3 spells CSGKTRWGETQYF. The CDR3 nucleotides are TGCAGCGGCAAAACGCGATGGGGGGAGACCCAGTACTTC. The full variable domain, its missing parts supplied by reference TRBV29-1 and TRBJ2-5, is SAVISQKPSRDICQRGTSLTIQCQVDSQVTMMFWYRQQPGQSLTLIATANQGSEATYESGFVIDKFPISRPNLTFSTLTVSNMSPEDSSIYLCSGKTRWGETQYFGPGTRLLVL.

This clonotype came up a few times. This chain joins TRBV5-4 and TRBJ2-1; TRBD1 might be the D (5 bases). With 0 bases removed from V and 4 bases from J, the gap between germline ends came to 11 bases. The CDR3 has 15 amino acids. Germline-derived CDR1 and CDR2 are SGHNT and YYREEE (reference sequence). CDR3 nucleotides: TGTGCCAGCAGCTTGGACAGCAAGGGGTACAATGAGCAGTTCTTC. This sequence encodes CASSLDSKGYNEQFF.